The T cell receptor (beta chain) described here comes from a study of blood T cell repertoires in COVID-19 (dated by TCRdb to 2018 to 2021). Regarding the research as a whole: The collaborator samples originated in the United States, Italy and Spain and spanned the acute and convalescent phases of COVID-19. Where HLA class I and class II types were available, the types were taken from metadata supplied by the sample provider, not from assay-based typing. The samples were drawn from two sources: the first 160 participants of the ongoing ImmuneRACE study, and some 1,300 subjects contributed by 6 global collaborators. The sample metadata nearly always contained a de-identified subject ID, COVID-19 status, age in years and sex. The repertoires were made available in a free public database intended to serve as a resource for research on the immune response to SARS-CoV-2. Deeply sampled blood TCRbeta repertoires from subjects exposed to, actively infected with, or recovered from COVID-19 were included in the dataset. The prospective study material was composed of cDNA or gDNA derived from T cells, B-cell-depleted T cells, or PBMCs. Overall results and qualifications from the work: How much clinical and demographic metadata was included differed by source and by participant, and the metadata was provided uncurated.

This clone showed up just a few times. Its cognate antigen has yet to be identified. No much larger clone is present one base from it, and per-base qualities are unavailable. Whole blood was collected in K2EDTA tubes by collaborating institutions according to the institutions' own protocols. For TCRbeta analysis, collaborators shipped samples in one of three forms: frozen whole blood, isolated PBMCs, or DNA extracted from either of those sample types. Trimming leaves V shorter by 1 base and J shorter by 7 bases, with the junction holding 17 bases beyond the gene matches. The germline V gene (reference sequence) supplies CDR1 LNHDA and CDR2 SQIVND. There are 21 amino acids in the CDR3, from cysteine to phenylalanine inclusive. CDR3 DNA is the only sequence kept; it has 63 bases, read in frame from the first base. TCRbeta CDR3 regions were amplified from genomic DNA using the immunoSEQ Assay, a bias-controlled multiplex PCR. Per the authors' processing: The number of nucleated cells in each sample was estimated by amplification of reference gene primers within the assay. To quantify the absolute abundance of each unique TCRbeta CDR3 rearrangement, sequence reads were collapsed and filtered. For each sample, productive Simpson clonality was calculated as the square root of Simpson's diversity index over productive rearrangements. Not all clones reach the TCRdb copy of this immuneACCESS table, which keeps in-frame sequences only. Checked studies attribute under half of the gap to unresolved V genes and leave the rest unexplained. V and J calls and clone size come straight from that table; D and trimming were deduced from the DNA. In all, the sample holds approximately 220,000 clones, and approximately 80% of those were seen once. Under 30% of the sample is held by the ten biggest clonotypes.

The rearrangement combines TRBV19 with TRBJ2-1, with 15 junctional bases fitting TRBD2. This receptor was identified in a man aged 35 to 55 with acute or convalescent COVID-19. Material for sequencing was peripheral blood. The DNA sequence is TGTGCCAGTAGTATAGTTGTTGGACTAGCGGGAGGGCCATTAATACGGAATGAGCAGTTCTTC. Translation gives CASSIVVGLAGGPLIRNEQFF.